One and the same sample provided the 23 T cell receptor beta chains below, sequenced in a study of OX40 agonist ivuxolimab in advanced cancers. Repertoires were generated with immunoSEQ multiplex PCR, while TCRdb's copy carries only in-frame clones and drops some. The sample comprises under 100,000 clones, 85% to 95% of which are singletons, and 8% to 13% rests with the top ten. This specimen consisted of CD4+ or CD8+ T cells sorted from blood, obtained in a trial of the OX40 agonist ivuxolimab. The receptors were sampled from an adult with an advanced solid tumor such as melanoma, head and neck, liver or kidney cancer.

The chain employs TRBV6-5 and TRBJ2-1; D call uncertain. Germline CDR1 MNHEY, CDR2 SVGAGI. The V and J ends lost 2 bases and 8 bases respectively, with 13 bases between them. The CDR3 loop spans 14 amino acids. The chain's CDR3 is CASSYADAVDEQFF. The CDR3 bases are TGTGCCAGCAGTTACGCCGACGCCGTCGATGAGCAGTTCTTC.

This clone was counted a few times. J is TRBJ1-1 and V is TRBV19; D remains unclear. The ends were cut back, 6 bases at V and 0 bases at J, with 11 bases in the middle. Germline CDR1 LNHDA, CDR2 SQIVND (reference sequence). The CDR3 is 14 residues long. The CDR3 bases are TGTGCCAGTAGAGGCAGAGAATTGAACACTGAAGCTTTCTTT. Its translation is CASRGRELNTEAFF.

The chain couples TRBV9 to TRBJ2-1; the D gene could be TRBD1 or TRBD2 (5 bases each). CDR1 and CDR2 from the germline V gene are SGDLS and YYNGEE. CDR3 length: 14 amino acids. V shed 4 bases and J shed 7 bases, with 15 bases lying between them. The CDR3 here is CASSRLGTGNEQFF. The DNA of the CDR3 is TGTGCCAGCAGCCGACTGGGGACGGGGAATGAGCAGTTCTTC. Drawing the rest from reference TRBV9 and TRBJ2-1, the complete variable domain is DSGVTQTPKHLITATGQRVTLRCSPRSGDLSVYWYQQSLDQGLQFLIQYYNGEERAKGNILERFSAQQFPDLHSELNLSSLELGDSALYFCASSRLGTGNEQFFGPGTRLTVL.

V usage is TRBV15 and J usage is TRBJ1-1; 9 bases map to TRBD1. After removal of 5 bases from V and 5 bases from J, the junction contained 9 bases not matched to a gene. From germline, CDR1 is LNHNV and CDR2 YYDKDF (reference sequence). The length of the CDR3 is 15 residues. In DNA form, the CDR3 reads TGTGCCACCAGCTTAACGGACAGGGGATTAACTGAAGCTTTCTTT. As protein: CATSLTDRGLTEAFF.

J is TRBJ2-7 and V is TRBV27; no definite D call. The germline V gene encodes CDR1 MNHEY and CDR2 SMNVEV (reference sequence). V lost 6 bases and J lost 3, with 15 bases in between. The CDR3 totals 14 residues. CDR3 in DNA: TGTGCCAGCAGATTAAGGACGGATTACTACGAGCAGTACTTC. Translating it yields CASRLRTDYYEQYF.

The J gene is TRBJ2-5, the V gene TRBV2, with D unclear. The V end was cut by 3 bases, the J end by 7 bases, with 15 bases between. The CDR3 is made up of 14 amino acids. From germline, CDR1 is SNHLY and CDR2 FYNNEI. The CDR3 DNA reads as TGTGCCAGCAGTGATAGGAGTGACGCCAGGACCCAGTACTTC. Translating it yields CASSDRSDARTQYF.

This clone was detected only once. The chain couples TRBV27 to TRBJ2-2; D remains ambiguous. Germline CDR1 MNHEY, CDR2 SMNVEV (reference sequence). The CDR3 extends over 14 amino acids. V shed 3 bases and J shed 4 bases, with 9 bases lying between them. CDR3 amino acids: CASSFGRFTGELFF. DNA of the CDR3: TGTGCCAGCAGTTTCGGGCGTTTCACCGGGGAGCTGTTTTTT.

This rearrangement joins TRBV21-1 to TRBJ1-1. TRBV21-1 is described as a pseudogene. CDR3 size: 12 residues. CDR3 loop: CASSPTGTEAFF. DNA for the CDR3: TGTGCCAGCAGCCCTACGGGGACTGAAGCTTTCTTT.

This rearrangement joins TRBV5-1 to TRBJ2-7; possibly TRBD1 for D (6 bases). This CDR3 comprises 14 residues. Germline lookup yields CDR1 SGHRS and CDR2 YFSETQ. Trimming left V 3 bases short and J 0 bases short, with 10 bases between. CDR3: CASSWTESSYEQYF. CDR3 coding DNA: TGCGCCAGCAGCTGGACAGAGAGCTCCTACGAGCAGTACTTC.

CDR3 loop: CASSPSGGVDKFF. In DNA, the CDR3 is TGTGCCAGCAGCCCCAGCGGGGGGGTCGATAAGTTCTTC. The rearrangement links TRBV7-3 to TRBJ2-1; the match to TRBD2 covers 10 bases. CDR1 is SGHTA and CDR2 is FQGTGA in the germline V gene. J gave up 14 bases and V 5 bases, and 9 bases lay outside the gene matches. The length of the CDR3 is 13 residues.

The chain recombines TRBV5-4 with TRBJ2-7, with TRBD2 matching over 7 bases. The CDR3 totals 16 residues. The V gene end was trimmed by 1 base and the J gene end by 5 bases; junction bases not matched to a gene: 12. Per germline, CDR1 SGHNT and CDR2 YYREEE (reference sequence). The CDR3 nucleotides are TGTGCCAGCAGCTTGCCCCGGGGAGGGGCGGGGAACGAGCAGTACTTC. It codes for CASSLPRGGAGNEQYF.

The V and J genes are TRBV7-9 and TRBJ1-4, with D possibly being TRBD1 (5 bases). The germline CDR1 and CDR2 sequences are SEHNR and FQNEAQ (reference sequence). CDR3 length: 17 amino acids. V was trimmed by 4 bases and J by 0 bases, leaving 15 bases between them. As DNA, the CDR3 is TGTGCCAGCAGCTACACGGCGCGGGGGACAACTAATGAAAAACTGTTTTTT. Translation gives CASSYTARGTTNEKLFF.

This CDR3 reads CASSLARYNEQFF. The CDR3 DNA reads TGTGCCAGCAGCTTGGCGCGATACAATGAGCAGTTCTTC. V gene TRBV5-6 combines with J gene TRBJ2-1, with D hard to call. The germline V and J ends were trimmed by 0 bases and 4 bases, with 5 bases remaining between them. The germline gives CDR1 SGHDT, CDR2 YYEEEE. The CDR3 is made up of 13 amino acids.

This clone is a singleton in its sample. The V gene is TRBV9, the J gene TRBJ1-2, with 8 nucleotides matching TRBD1. Germline lookup yields CDR1 SGDLS and CDR2 YYNGEE. The J segment lost 8 bases and the V segment lost 4 bases, leaving 7 bases of the junction unmatched. This CDR3 region has 13 residues. The CDR3 here is CASSSWTGSGYTF. The CDR3 coding sequence is TGTGCCAGCAGCTCGTGGACAGGGAGCGGCTACACCTTC.

The chain recombines TRBV13 with TRBJ1-1; 8 nucleotides align to TRBD1. Germline CDR1 and CDR2: PRHDT and FYEKMQ (reference sequence). This CDR3 has 14 amino acids. Trimming cost V 4 bases and J 6 bases; bases outside gene matches: 7. This chain's CDR3 is CASSSQDRVAEAFF. CDR3 nucleotides: TGTGCCAGCAGCTCCCAGGACAGGGTCGCTGAAGCTTTCTTT.

The CDR3 DNA sequence: TGTGCCAGCACTATGGCAGGGGCCGGGGAGCTGTTTTTT. Translation gives CASTMAGAGELFF. The V call is TRBV5-4, the J call TRBJ2-2; D may be TRBD1 (6 bases). The CDR3 runs to 13 residues. The germline V gene encodes CDR1 SGHNT and CDR2 YYREEE (reference sequence). V gave up 6 bases and J gave up 6 bases, with 12 bases separating them.

The gene calls are TRBV9 and TRBJ2-3, with 14 bases matching TRBD2. V was pared by 3 bases and J by 6 bases, with 3 bases of the junction left unmatched. The CDR3 is 15 residues long. Germline V gives CDR1 SGDLS, CDR2 YYNGEE. CDR3 loop: CASSDGTSGGDTQYF. In nucleotides, the CDR3 is TGTGCCAGCAGCGACGGGACTAGCGGGGGCGATACGCAGTATTTT.

The chain combines TRBV11-2 with TRBJ2-7; a weak D match, TRBD2 (7 bases). Germline CDR1 SGHAT, CDR2 FQNNGV. With 1 base removed from V and 0 bases from J, the gap between germline ends came to 16 bases. The CDR3 is made up of 17 amino acids. This CDR3 reads CASSLVVRGGASYEQYF. CDR3 coding DNA: TGTGCCAGCAGCTTAGTGGTGAGAGGGGGGGCCTCCTACGAGCAGTACTTC.

This rearrangement joins TRBV7-9 to TRBJ2-1, with D perhaps TRBD2 (5 bases). The V gene lost 1 base and the J gene lost 2 bases, with 12 bases spanning the gap. CDR3 length equals 16 residues. Per the germline V gene, CDR1 is SEHNR and CDR2 is FQNEAQ (reference sequence). The CDR3 here is CASSLGPGNTYNEQFF. The CDR3 DNA follows: TGTGCCAGCAGCTTAGGTCCCGGGAACACCTACAATGAGCAGTTCTTC.

This chain connects TRBV7-3 to TRBJ2-1; 11 nucleotides agree with TRBD2. The CDR3 is 15 residues long. The ends lost 5 bases at V and 6 bases at J; junction bases unmatched: 6. Germline values: CDR1 SGHTA, CDR2 FQGTGA. The CDR3 region is CASSETGLAGNEQFF. CDR3 DNA sequence: TGTGCCAGCAGCGAAACTGGACTAGCGGGCAATGAGCAGTTCTTC.

V usage is TRBV27 and J usage is TRBJ2-7, with a tentative D call TRBD2 (5 bases). Germline CDR1 and CDR2: MNHEY and SMNVEV (reference sequence). Trimming took off 4 bases at V and 3 bases at J, with 10 bases between the two ends. This CDR3 comprises 13 residues. The CDR3 DNA sequence: TGTGCCAGCAGTTACAGTGGGAGCTACGAGCAGTACTTC. It translates to CASSYSGSYEQYF.

The chain recombines TRBV27 with TRBJ2-1; 9 bases are a match to TRBD1. The germline CDR1 and CDR2 sequences are MNHEY and SMNVEV (reference sequence). J gave up 4 bases and V 4 bases, and 2 bases lay outside the gene matches. The CDR3 consists of 14 residues. The CDR3 nucleotides read TGTGCCAGCAGTTCCGGGACAGGGTACAATGAGCAGTTCTTC. Translated: CASSSGTGYNEQFF.

The CDR3 is CASTLGTSGVETQYF. The CDR3, as DNA: TGTGCCAGTACCCTCGGGACTAGCGGGGTAGAGACCCAGTACTTC. The J gene is TRBJ2-5, the V gene TRBV19; 13 positions agree with TRBD2. This CDR3 is 15 amino acids long. Germline trimming cut 7 bases from V and 4 bases from J; bases unmatched to any gene: 6. CDR1 and CDR2 (germline): LNHDA, SQIVND (reference sequence). The variable domain in full, completed from reference TRBV19 and TRBJ2-5, reads DGGITQSPKYLFRKEGQNVTLSCEQNLNHDAMYWYRQDPGQGLRLIYYSQIVNDFQKGDIAEGYSVSREKKESFPLTVTSAQKNPTAFYLCASTLGTSGVETQYFGPGTRLLVL.